This TCR beta chain was recorded in a study of blood T cell repertoires in COVID-19. Study details: Some COVID-19 samples were acute and others convalescent; all came from the United States, Italy and Spain. Sources were T cells, B-cell-depleted T cells, or PBMCs; the material itself was cDNA or gDNA.

The germline CDR1 and CDR2 sequences are LGHDT and YNNKEL (reference sequence). The CDR3 spans 17 residues. Trimming took 4 bases from V and 2 from J; bases not matched to a gene: 12. Authors' methods: Amplification of reference gene primers provided the estimated nucleated cell counts. The table came from immunoSEQ multiplex PCR; TCRdb's copy has only in-frame clones and leaves some out. D and trimming were read from the DNA, whereas the V and J calls and clone size are those reported in that table. Of 100,000 to 150,000 clones in the sample, 70% to 90% were seen once. Only one count was recorded for this clone.

V is TRBV3-1 (or the pseudogene TRBV3-2) and J is TRBJ2-5; 8 bases align to TRBD1. The TCR sequence derives from a man between 50 and 59 years old with acute or convalescent COVID-19. The sample comprised peripheral blood. CDR3 bases: TGTGCCAGCAGCCCTTTCCAGGACAGGGTTGGGCAAGAGACCCAGTACTTC. Translated: CASSPFQDRVGQETQYF.